This paragraph reports one T cell receptor beta chain. As yet, its antigen is unknown. A junction boundary mismatches the germline segment, possibly from a read error. The same CDR3 also results from other DNA sequences found in this sample. Germline assignment: CDR1 MDHEN and CDR2 SYDVKM. CDR3 size: 15 residues. The entry originates in a study of OX40 agonist ivuxolimab in advanced cancers. Study as a whole: Hepatocellular carcinoma, melanoma, renal cell or head and neck cancer occurred in dose-escalation patients.

Notes on the study in general: Compared with others, partial responders at 0.1-3.0 mg/kg displayed clonal expansion among the lowest. At 0.1 to 3.0 mg/kg and by week 6, clonal expansion occurred in CD4+ and CD8+ blood T cells. The work left the antigen specificity of expanded peripheral T cells undetermined.

Method: immunoSEQ multiplex PCR; TCRdb's copy keeps in-frame clones and lacks some. Of tens of thousands of clones in the sample, about 84% were seen once. Sequencing used CD4+ or CD8+ T cells sorted from blood, obtained in a trial of the OX40 agonist ivuxolimab. V is TRBV28 and J is TRBJ1-5; 9 positions agree with TRBD1. The sequence derives from an adult with an advanced solid tumor such as melanoma, head and neck, liver or kidney cancer. Written as DNA, the CDR3 is TGTGCCAGTAGTTTGAACAGGGGGCTCAATCAGCCCCAGCATTTT. Residues: CASSLNRGLNQPQHF. Drawing the rest from reference TRBV28 and TRBJ1-5, the complete variable domain is DVKVTQSSRYLVKRTGEKVFLECVQDMDHENMFWYRQDPGLGLRLIYFSYDVKMKEKGDIPEGYSVSREKKERFSLILESASTNQTSMYLCASSLNRGLNQPQHFGDGTRLSIL.